Shown below are 23 T cell receptor beta chains from a single sample sequenced in a study of cytomegalovirus exposure and HLA in healthy donors (dated by TCRdb to 2016 to 2017). The library was produced with the immunoSEQ multiplex PCR assay. For the multiplex PCR, a mixture combining 60 forward primers for TCR Vbeta segments and 13 reverse primers for TCR Jbeta segments was used. TCRdb stores this immuneACCESS table with in-frame sequences only. Part of the clones is absent; in the studies checked, under half of the shortfall reflects unresolved V genes, and no reason is known for the rest. A total of 200,000 or so clones appear in this sample, roughly 80% of them only once. The top ten clonotypes cover over 2.5% of the sample. Material for sequencing was PBMCs. The receptors originated from a woman aged 50 to 60 in good health and CMV-seropositive.

The chain employs TRBV6-5 and TRBJ2-6, with 9 bases aligning to TRBD1. Trimming removed 5 bases from V and 2 bases from J; junction bases left unmatched: 1. Germline CDR1 and CDR2: MNHEY and SVGAGI. This CDR3 has 15 residues. The CDR3 coding sequence is TGTGCCAGCAGTAGGACAGGGGCTGGGGCCAACGTCCTGACTTTC. Translated: CASSRTGAGANVLTF.

The chain links TRBV29-1 to TRBJ2-5, with no clear D. Per the germline V gene, CDR1 is SQVTM and CDR2 is ANQGSEA. This CDR3 contains 13 residues. Between the trimmed V and J ends, which lost 1 base and 4 bases, there was a span of 10 bases. This CDR3 is CSVEGGLRETQYF. CDR3 sequence (DNA): TGCAGCGTTGAAGGAGGTTTACGAGAGACCCAGTACTTC.

J is TRBJ1-1 and V is TRBV11-1, with 8 bases matching TRBD1. In germline, CDR1 is SGHAT, CDR2 FQDESV (reference sequence). The CDR3 has 16 residues. The V segment lost 5 bases and the J segment 2 bases; nucleotides outside the gene matches: 10. The CDR3, as DNA: TGTGCCAGCAGCACCCCCAGGACAGGGATTAACACTGAAGCTTTCTTT. This translates into CASSTPRTGINTEAFF.

This clone was observed a handful of times. The rearrangement links TRBV6-1 to TRBJ1-6, with 7 positions matching TRBD1. CDR1 and CDR2 (germline): MNHNS, SASEGT. J was trimmed by 10 bases and V by 5 bases; bases with no gene match: 8. The CDR3 has 14 residues. CDR3 residues: CASSLQGSTSPLHF. The CDR3 DNA follows: TGTGCCAGCAGTCTACAGGGGAGTACGTCACCCCTCCACTTT.

The CDR3 DNA follows: TGTGCCAGCAGGGCCGCCGGGGGTGAAAAACTGTTTTTT. Protein sequence: CASRAAGGEKLFF. This rearrangement joins TRBV2 to TRBJ1-4; a possible D gene is TRBD1 (5 bases). Germline V gene sequence: CDR1 SNHLY, CDR2 FYNNEI. The CDR3 has 13 residues. Trimming stripped 6 bases from V and 7 bases from J, with 12 bases between.

Note on this clone: Mismatch with germline at one junction end may stem from a read error. The genes are TRBV27 and TRBJ1-5; the match to TRBD1 covers 8 bases. The germline V gene has CDR1 MNHEY and CDR2 SMNVEV (reference sequence). This CDR3 region has 14 residues. CDR3 DNA sequence: TGTGCCGGCAGATTAGGACAGGGCAATCAGCTCCAGCATTTT. It is translated as CAGRLGQGNQLQHF.

The CDR3 coding sequence is TGTGCCAGTAGTATGGTACTCCAAGAGACCCAGTACTTC. Translated, it gives CASSMVLQETQYF. The chain joins TRBV19 to TRBJ2-5, with no clear D. Germline-derived CDR1 and CDR2 are LNHDA and SQIVND (reference sequence). The CDR3 runs to 13 residues. Trimming left V 3 bases short and J 1 base short, with 6 bases between.

J is TRBJ1-1 and V is TRBV19, with TRBD1 as a possible D gene (6 bases). The length of the CDR3 is 12 residues. From germline, CDR1 is LNHDA and CDR2 SQIVND (reference sequence). Deletions cut 9 bases from V and 1 base from J, with 9 bases between. CDR3 nucleotides: TGTGCCAGCCTACAGGGGAACACTGAAGCTTTCTTT. It is translated as CASLQGNTEAFF.

As regards this clone: The same CDR3 can be traced to other DNA sequences in this sample. The chain uses TRBV18 and TRBJ2-5; D possibly corresponds to TRBD1 (5 bases). This CDR3 spans 13 amino acids. With 8 bases removed from V and 5 bases from J, the gap between germline ends came to 15 bases. Germline CDR1 reads KGHSH; CDR2 reads LQKENI. CDR3 loop: CASHQGAGETQYF. The CDR3 DNA reads as TGTGCCAGCCACCAAGGGGCAGGGGAGACCCAGTACTTC.

This chain joins TRBV18 and TRBJ2-5; 10 bases align to TRBD1. The DNA matches TRBJ2-7 better at its end, which makes the J call doubtful. The germline V gene has CDR1 KGHSH and CDR2 LQKENI. The CDR3 is made up of 15 amino acids. Here the CDR3 DNA reads TGTGCCAGCTCACGAAACCCGGGACAGGGGAACGAGCAGTACTTC. Its translation is CASSRNPGQGNEQYF.

The chain links TRBV7-2 to TRBJ2-3, with D possibly TRBD1 on 5 matching bases. Germline CDR1 SGHTA, CDR2 FQGNSA. The CDR3 runs 16 residues. The V gene lost 1 base and the J gene lost 1 base, with 12 bases spanning the gap. CDR3 nucleotides: TGTGCCAGCAGCTTAGTACAGGCTAGGGGCACAGATACGCAGTATTTT. As protein: CASSLVQARGTDTQYF.

The V call is TRBV5-4, the J call TRBJ1-5; tentative D call: TRBD1 (5 bases). Germline loops: CDR1 SGHNT, CDR2 YYREEE (reference sequence). Trimming took 2 bases from V and 0 from J, leaving 9 bases between them. The length of the CDR3 is 15 residues. CDR3 bases: TGTGCCAGCAGCTTCGGGGGGGATAGCAATCAGCCCCAGCATTTT. Translated, it gives CASSFGGDSNQPQHF.

This clone was found a few times. This sequence joins TRBV2 and TRBJ2-1; a weak D match, TRBD2 (7 bases). Germline CDR1 reads SNHLY; CDR2 reads FYNNEI. This CDR3 spans 15 amino acids. V was trimmed by 4 bases and J by 7 bases, leaving 17 bases between them. The CDR3 loop is CASSGLAGAQNEQFF. In nucleotides, the CDR3 is TGTGCCAGCAGTGGTCTGGCGGGGGCCCAGAATGAGCAGTTCTTC.

This chain connects TRBV7-2 to TRBJ2-7, with TRBD1 identical over 7 bases. V lost 1 base and J lost 5; bases outside the gene matches: 11. Germline-derived CDR1 and CDR2 are SGHTA and FQGNSA. The CDR3 length is 16 residues. The CDR3 spells CASSLVPGGVVHEQYF. The CDR3 DNA sequence: TGTGCCAGCAGCTTAGTTCCAGGGGGTGTGGTCCACGAGCAGTACTTC.

The chain uses TRBV6-5 and TRBJ1-1; D is unclear. Germline CDR1 reads MNHEY; CDR2 reads SVGAGI. The CDR3 sequence is 13 residues long. V was cut by 5 bases and J by 4 bases, with 11 bases left in between. CDR3 nucleotides: TGTGCCAGCAGTCAATTAAGAGGCACTGAAGCTTTCTTT. This encodes CASSQLRGTEAFF.

The chain couples TRBV6-6 to TRBJ2-3, with D tentatively TRBD2 (5 bases). Trimming removed 7 bases at V and 2 bases at J, with 10 bases between. CDR1 MNHNY and CDR2 SVGAGI come from the germline V gene (reference sequence). The CDR3 is 13 amino acids. The CDR3 DNA reads as TGTGCCAGCATAACGGGGTCCACAGATACGCAGTATTTT. Translation gives CASITGSTDTQYF.

The V gene is TRBV6-1, the J gene TRBJ1-1; TRBD1 matches 7 bases. The CDR3 is 11 amino acids. Trimming took 7 bases from V and 8 from J; bases not matched to a gene: 4. Germline-derived CDR1 and CDR2 are MNHNS and SASEGT. CDR3 sequence: CASNQGVEAFF. CDR3 in DNA: TGTGCCAGCAATCAGGGGGTCGAAGCTTTCTTT.

This chain connects TRBV28 to TRBJ1-2; the D is unclear. The V end lost 4 bases, the J end lost 2 bases, and 8 bases lay between the germline ends. Germline V gene data show CDR1 as MDHEN and CDR2 as SYDVKM. This CDR3 comprises 13 residues. CDR3 region: CASSSRQNYGYTF. CDR3 DNA sequence: TGTGCCAGCAGTTCCCGCCAGAACTATGGCTACACCTTC.

This rearrangement joins TRBV6-5 to TRBJ2-1, with 8 bases that match TRBD2. The J segment lost 5 bases and the V segment lost 1 base, leaving 7 bases of the junction unmatched. The CDR3 covers 16 residues. Germline lookup yields CDR1 MNHEY and CDR2 SVGAGI. Here the CDR3 DNA reads TGTGCCAGCAGTTACTTGCGGCGGGGGGCGAACAATGAGCAGTTCTTC. Its protein is CASSYLRRGANNEQFF.

This sequence joins TRBV28 and TRBJ2-1; a weak D match, TRBD1 (6 bases). The CDR3 totals 14 residues. The V gene's germline CDR1 is MDHEN and CDR2 SYDVKM. The V gene lost 6 bases and the J gene lost 16 bases, with 25 bases spanning the gap. The CDR3 loop reads CASSHPSRGAPEFF. The CDR3, as DNA: TGTGCCAGCAGCCATCCGAGCAGGGGCGCGCCCGAATTCTTC.

V is TRBV9 and J is TRBJ2-6; 14 positions match TRBD2. This CDR3 region has 18 residues. CDR1 is SGDLS, CDR2 YYNGEE, per germline. Losses at the gene ends were 4 bases for V and 4 bases for J; bases not matched to a gene: 7. The CDR3 coding sequence is TGTGCCAGCAGCCCTAGGACTAGCGGGGGGTTAGGGGCCAACGTCCTGACTTTC. Translating gives CASSPRTSGGLGANVLTF.

This clone has only a few counts. The chain links TRBV6-5 to TRBJ1-6, with no clear D. Deletions cut 0 bases from V and 9 bases from J, with 12 bases between. Germline-derived CDR1 and CDR2 are MNHEY and SVGAGI. This CDR3 has 15 residues. The CDR3 sequence is CASSYSFPAGSPLHF. CDR3 DNA: TGTGCCAGCAGTTACTCTTTCCCAGCAGGTTCACCCCTCCACTTT.

This chain joins TRBV18 and TRBJ1-3, with D maybe TRBD1 (5 bases). The CDR3 loop spans 15 amino acids. Trimming cost V 5 bases and J 2 bases, with 13 bases left between them. Germline values: CDR1 KGHSH, CDR2 LQKENI. The CDR3 protein is CASSGIQGTGNTIYF. Here the CDR3 DNA reads TGTGCCAGCTCAGGAATCCAGGGAACTGGAAACACCATATATTTT.